The text below deals with one TCR beta chain. What it recognizes is unknown. Per-sample assaying covered 95,000 to 100,000 TCR templates. Profiled with immunoSEQ multiplex PCR; TCRdb holds only in-frame clones, not every one. The table records about 57,000 clones, less than 85% of them present only once. The sample originates from a study of siplizumab effects on memory and regulatory T cells. Whole-study results and caveats: Treg origin accounted for an average of roughly 70% of mappable alloreactive CD4+ clones with siplizumab and roughly 25% in controls. A small minority of alloreactive clones were mapped to unstimulated subsets.

This CDR3 is built from 14 residues. Between the trimmed V and J ends, which lost 4 bases and 5 bases, there was a span of 14 bases. Germline V gene data show CDR1 as SGHAT and CDR2 as FQDESV (reference sequence). The V call is TRBV11-1, the J call TRBJ1-2, with unresolved D. This clonotype originated in a human donor in good health. The specimen sequenced was memory CD4+ T cells sorted from blood. For the CDR3, the DNA is TGTGCCAGCAGCTCAGACGGTGGAGCGTATGGCTACACCTTC. Protein product: CASSSDGGAYGYTF.